The table lists the clone carrying this T cell receptor beta chain with a count of one. The data were taken from a study of control samples from healthy donors and cancer patients. Profiling relied on immunoSEQ multiplex PCR, and the TCRdb table lists in-frame clones only, not all of them. The repertoire holds 100,000 to 150,000 clones, around 90% seen once, with roughly 8.6% in the top ten. The origin of this receptor is a man aged 18 to 30 in good health. Material for sequencing was blood.

The CDR3 is CASSLLRAMGTEAFF. CDR3 coding DNA: TGTGCCAGCAGTTTACTCAGGGCGATGGGGACTGAAGCTTTCTTT. This rearrangement joins TRBV27 to TRBJ1-1, with D possibly being TRBD1 (5 bases). Trimming cost V 2 bases and J 5 bases, with 15 bases left between them. The germline V gene has CDR1 MNHEY and CDR2 SMNVEV (reference sequence). The CDR3 consists of 15 residues.